This T cell receptor beta chain comes out of a study of radiation and T cells in renal cell carcinoma. Trimming shortened V by 7 bases and J by 2 bases, and 16 bases separated the two germline ends. The CDR3 has 15 amino acids. Looked up from germline, CDR1 is MNHEY and CDR2 is SVGAGI. General study results and limits: Compared with controls, irradiated tumors showed greater TCR clonality. Compared with controls, irradiated tumors had more, larger dominant CDR3 motifs. Tumor samples were small regions of around 0.91 g.

Clones were read by immunoSEQ multiplex PCR, and TCRdb kept only the in-frame ones, dropping some. The sample consists of 15,000 to 20,000 clones, about 55% of them appearing once. To note about this clone: What it binds is not known.

Treatment given: treatment-naive control, cytoreductive nephrectomy. The source was tumor tissue, collected from a patient whose treatment was nephrectomy without radiotherapy. The rearrangement links TRBV6-5 to TRBJ2-3, with D perhaps given as TRBD1 or TRBD2 (5 bases each). The sequence derives from a middle-aged man with renal cell carcinoma. CDR3 sequence reads: CASKDSWGTTDTQYF. The CDR3 DNA sequence: TGTGCCAGCAAAGATAGTTGGGGGACCACAGATACGCAGTATTTT.